A single sample is the source of the 21 T cell receptor beta chains below, sequenced in a study of tumor-infiltrating lymphocytes in primary liver carcinoma. In addition to blood RNA drawn from unsorted whole blood, germline DNA was extracted. TCR beta cDNA was made from 500 ng total RNA with a constant-region primer. Libraries of TCR beta came from three nested multiplex PCR rounds with slightly modified ARM-PCR. TRBV1-TRBV30 forward and Cbeta reverse primers drove the first two roughly 10-cycle rounds. MiXCR, applied by TCRdb to the multiplex PCR reads, yields one record per CDR3 protein. The data hold about 310,000 distinct CDR3 sequences, with almost 60% observed a single time. The sequenced sample was peripheral blood. Receptors originate from a woman aged 30 to 39 with primary liver carcinoma and hepatitis B virus infection.

This clonotype came up many times. The chain joins TRBV5-1 to TRBJ1-3; 7 bases are a match to TRBD1. V was clipped by 7 bases and J by 2 bases; unmatched bases: 3. From germline, CDR1 is SGHRS and CDR2 YFSETQ. The CDR3 is 13 residues long. The CDR3 DNA follows: TGCGCCAGCTCCCAGGGGGCTGGAAACACCATATATTTT. It codes for CASSQGAGNTIYF.

A word on this clonotype: The junction shows a germline mismatch at one end, possibly a read error. The chain recombines TRBV11-1 with TRBJ2-1; 7 bases are a match to TRBD1. This CDR3 region has 15 residues. Per the germline V gene, CDR1 is SGHAT and CDR2 is FQDESV (reference sequence). The CDR3, as DNA: TGTGCCAGCGCGACAGGGATTGTGTCCTACAATGAGCAGTCCTTC. The encoded protein is CASATGIVSYNEQSF.

This sequence joins TRBV12-3 or TRBV12-4 and TRBJ2-5; no clear D gene. This CDR3 is 13 amino acids long. Trimming shortened V by 0 bases and J by 7 bases, and 9 bases separated the two germline ends. The CDR3 region is CASSLAARRTQYF. DNA for the CDR3: TGTGCCAGCAGTTTAGCAGCCCGGCGGACCCAGTACTTC.

This clonotype was seen a few times. J is TRBJ1-5 and V is TRBV5-6; D is possibly TRBD1 (5 bases). Trimming removed 3 bases from V and 4 bases from J, with 11 bases in between. The CDR3 has 14 amino acids. The germline V gene encodes CDR1 SGHDT and CDR2 YYEEEE. CDR3 residues: CASSSRGSNQPQHF. In DNA form, the CDR3 reads TGTGCCAGCAGCTCGAGGGGTTCGAATCAGCCCCAGCATTTT.

This chain joins TRBV6-5 and TRBJ1-2; TRBD1 agrees at 7 bases. CDR1 and CDR2 (germline): MNHEY, SVGAGI. V lost 4 bases, J lost 4 bases, and 6 bases stayed unmatched. The CDR3 has 14 amino acids. The CDR3 loop reads CASSSEGGTYGYTF. The CDR3 region has the DNA TGTGCCAGCAGTTCCGAAGGGGGCACCTATGGCTACACCTTC.

This clonotype was picked up many times. The rearrangement links TRBV6-2 or TRBV6-3 to TRBJ2-1, with TRBD1 matching over 7 bases. This CDR3 has 13 residues. CDR1 is MNHEY, CDR2 SVGEGT, per germline. V lost 8 bases and J lost 8; bases outside the gene matches: 9. The CDR3 region is CASLRGLGDEQFF. The CDR3 DNA follows: TGTGCCAGCTTGAGGGGGCTAGGGGATGAGCAGTTCTTC.

This chain uses TRBV12-3 or TRBV12-4 with TRBJ2-7; TRBD2 matches at 11 bases. The CDR3 runs to 14 residues. V lost 6 bases to trimming and J lost 7 bases; unmatched junction nucleotides: 8. The CDR3, as DNA: TGTGCCAGCAGCCGACCCGGGACTAGCGGTGAGCAGTACTTC. Its translation is CASSRPGTSGEQYF.

This clonotype was observed a handful of times. V is TRBV6-5 and J is TRBJ1-5; TRBD1 matches 9 bases. The V gene end was trimmed by 6 bases and the J gene end by 4 bases; junction bases not matched to a gene: 4. Germline V gene data show CDR1 as MNHEY and CDR2 as SVGAGI. The CDR3 extends over 14 amino acids. CDR3: CASRTGGRNQPQHF. The DNA for the CDR3 is TGTGCCAGCAGGACAGGGGGGCGGAATCAGCCCCAGCATTTT.

A remark on this clonotype: A much larger clone differs from this one at a single base, so this may be a read error. The rearrangement uses TRBV5-6 and TRBJ2-1; TRBD2 might be the D (5 bases). Trimming took off 3 bases at V and 0 bases at J, with 13 bases between the two ends. The CDR3 has 16 residues. Germline V gene lookup returns CDR1 SGHDT and CDR2 YYEEEE. The CDR3 DNA reads as TGTGCCAGCAGCTCGAGGGAGCGTAGCTCCTACAATGAGCAGTTCTTC. Translating gives CASSSRERSSYNEQFF.

This clonotype was seen a single time. A much more abundant neighbour one base away suggests this may be a read error. This chain joins TRBV29-1 and TRBJ2-2; unclear D gene. The CDR3 extends over 13 amino acids. CDR1 and CDR2 (germline): SQVTM, ANQGSEA. CDR3 nucleotide sequence: TGCATCGTTGAAGACGCGAACACCGGGGAGCTGTTTTTT. Translation: CIVEDANTGELFF.

On this clonotype itself: At one of its ends the junction is not consistent with the germline gene, which may arise from a read error. The V gene is TRBV11-2, the J gene TRBJ2-3; TRBD2 might be the D (6 bases). There are 14 residues in the CDR3. Germline V gene data show CDR1 as SGHAT and CDR2 as FQNNGV. The CDR3 protein is CDSSLDSGTDTHYF. In DNA form, the CDR3 reads TGTGACAGCAGCTTGGATAGCGGCACAGATACGCACTATTTT.

The CDR3 loop is CAISERTGNGYTF. The DNA of the CDR3 is TGTGCCATCAGTGAGAGGACAGGGAATGGCTACACCTTC. The rearrangement links TRBV10-3 to TRBJ1-2; TRBD1 agrees at 8 bases. This CDR3 comprises 13 residues. J was trimmed by 6 bases and V by 2 bases; bases with no gene match: 2. CDR1 ENHRY and CDR2 SYGVKD come from the germline V gene.

This clonotype showed up just a few times. V gene TRBV6-2 or TRBV6-3 combines with J gene TRBJ2-7, with D perhaps assigned TRBD1 or TRBD2 (5 bases each). Trimming stripped 3 bases from V and 1 base from J, with 10 bases between. CDR3 length equals 14 residues. Germline V gives CDR1 MNHEY, CDR2 SVGEGT. The CDR3: CASSYVGPSYEQYF. Written as DNA, the CDR3 is TGTGCCAGCAGTTATGTGGGACCTTCCTACGAGCAGTACTTC.

The table lists this clonotype with many counts. J is TRBJ2-2 and V is TRBV7-9; D not certain. V lost 5 bases, J lost 0 bases, and 4 bases lay in between. The germline V gene has CDR1 SEHNR and CDR2 FQNEAQ (reference sequence). This CDR3 contains 13 residues. CDR3 loop: CASSPSNTGELFF. The CDR3 DNA reads TGTGCCAGCAGCCCCTCGAACACCGGGGAGCTGTTTTTT.

As to this clonotype: A much more abundant neighbour one base away suggests this may be a read error. The gene calls are TRBV6-5 and TRBJ2-5; TRBD2 aligns across 12 bases. From germline, CDR1 is MNHEY and CDR2 SVGAGI. The CDR3 loop spans 16 amino acids. DNA for the CDR3: TGTGCCAGCAGATCCCTGACTAGCGGGAGACAAGAGACCCGGTACTTC. It yields the protein CASRSLTSGRQETRYF.

Notes on this clonotype: The limits of the CDR3 on the DNA are not certain, so only TCRdb's listed CDR3 is given. V is TRBV11-2 and J is TRBJ2-2. The CDR3 has 17 amino acids, counting both end residues. The germline V gene has CDR1 SGHAT and CDR2 FQNNGV. The chain's CDR3 is CASSWRSTGRTPGSCFF.

As to this clonotype: One end of the junction is discordant with germline, which a read error may explain. This chain connects TRBV11-2 to TRBJ2-7, with 11 bases identical to TRBD2. The CDR3 is 16 amino acids. CDR1 and CDR2 from the germline V gene are SGHAT and FQNNGV. Written as DNA, the CDR3 is TGTGCCAGCACTGCCTTGGGCACTAGCGGGAGCTACGAGCGGTACTTC. It yields the protein CASTALGTSGSYERYF.

This clonotype has a handful of counts. This sequence joins TRBV4-3 and TRBJ2-1, with D perhaps given as TRBD1 or TRBD2 (5 bases each). V shed 1 base and J shed 0 bases, with 13 bases lying between them. Germline loops: CDR1 LGHNA, CDR2 YSLEER. This CDR3 spans 17 amino acids. The CDR3 spells CASSQAPGRSSYNEQFF. In DNA form, the CDR3 reads TGCGCCAGCAGCCAAGCCCCGGGACGCAGCTCCTACAATGAGCAGTTCTTC.

This clonotype was counted only a few times. The chain is built from TRBV5-6 and TRBJ2-2; no clear D gene. Germline CDR1 reads SGHDT; CDR2 reads YYEEEE. The germline V and J ends were trimmed by 4 bases and 2 bases, with 6 bases remaining between them. CDR3 length equals 13 residues. The DNA for the CDR3 is TGTGCCAGCAGCCGTCTAAACACCGGGGAGCTGTTTTTT. This gives the protein CASSRLNTGELFF.

Comment on this clonotype: The junction departs from the called germline gene at one end, perhaps through a read error. The V gene is TRBV10-3, the J gene TRBJ1-2, with a tentative D call TRBD1 (5 bases). Germline V CDR1 and CDR2: ENHRY, SYGVKD. This CDR3 has 16 residues. CDR3 in amino acids: CAIRDGTEPPNYGCTF. DNA for the CDR3: TGTGCCATCAGAGACGGGACGGAACCTCCTAACTATGGCTGCACCTTC.

A note on this clonotype: A clone one base away is much larger, so this may be a read error. The genes are TRBV4-1 and TRBJ2-3, with 8 bases that match TRBD2. Trimming at V came to 6 bases and at J to 8 bases, leaving 7 bases not matched to a gene. The CDR3 covers 13 residues. Germline CDR1 MGHRA, CDR2 YSYEKL. CDR3 sequence: CASRVAGSGTQYF. In DNA, the CDR3 is TGCGCCAGCAGAGTAGCGGGATCAGGTACGCAGTATTTT.